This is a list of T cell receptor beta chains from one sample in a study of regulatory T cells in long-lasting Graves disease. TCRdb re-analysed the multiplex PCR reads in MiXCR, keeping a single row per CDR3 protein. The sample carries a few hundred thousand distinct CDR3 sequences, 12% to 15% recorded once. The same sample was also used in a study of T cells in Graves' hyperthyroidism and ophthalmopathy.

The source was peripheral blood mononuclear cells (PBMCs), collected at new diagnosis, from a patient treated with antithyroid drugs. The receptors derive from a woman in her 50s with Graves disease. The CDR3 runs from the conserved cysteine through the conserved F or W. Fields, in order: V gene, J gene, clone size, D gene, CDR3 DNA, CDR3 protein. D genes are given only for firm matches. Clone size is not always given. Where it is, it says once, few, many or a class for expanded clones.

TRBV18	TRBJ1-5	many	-	TGTGCCAGCTCACCACAAGAGGGGCACAATCAGCCCCAGCATTTT	CASSPQEGHNQPQHF
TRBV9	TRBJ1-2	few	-	TGTGCCAGCAGCGTAGCGGGCAGGGCTACGGGCTACACCTTC	CASSVAGRATGYTF
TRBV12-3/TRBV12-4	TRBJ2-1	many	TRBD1	TGTGCCACCGTAGGGACAGAACTTTACAATGAGCAGTTCTTC	CATVGTELYNEQFF
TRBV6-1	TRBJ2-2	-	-	TGTGCCAGCAGTGGACGCCGGGCCCCCGGCACCGGGGAGCTGTTTTTT	CASSGRRAPGTGELFF
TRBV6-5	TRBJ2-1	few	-	TGTGCCAGCAGTTACTCGAGTTGGGGCGGGACCCACAATGAGCAGTTCTTC	CASSYSSWGGTHNEQFF
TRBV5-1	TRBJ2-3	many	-	TGCGCCAGCAGCATCGGGACCCGGAGTACAGATACGCAGTATTTT	CASSIGTRSTDTQYF
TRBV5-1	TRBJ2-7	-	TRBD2	TGCGCCAGCAGCTTGGCCGTGACTAGCGGGGGGGCCGTCGAGCAGTACTTC	CASSLAVTSGGAVEQYF
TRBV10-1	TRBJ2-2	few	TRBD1	TGCGCCAGCAGTGATCCCGGGACAGGGGCGAGTAACACCGGGGAGCTGTTTTTT	CASSDPGTGASNTGELFF
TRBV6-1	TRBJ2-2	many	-	TGTGCCAGCACCATCCGGGGAGCGGTGGGAAACACCGGGGAGCTGTTTTTT	CASTIRGAVGNTGELFF
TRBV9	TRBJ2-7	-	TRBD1	TGTGCCAGCAGCGGCCGGGACAGGGGGTACGGGCAGTACTTC	CASSGRDRGYGQYF
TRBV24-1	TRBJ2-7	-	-	TGTGCCACCAGTGCCCAGGGATACGAGCAGTACTTC	CATSAQGYEQYF
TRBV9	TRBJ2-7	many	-	TGTGCCAGCAGCCGCCAGGGGGGGGAGAGGGCCTACGAGCAGTACTTC	CASSRQGGERAYEQYF
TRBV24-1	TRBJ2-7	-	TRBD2	TGTGCCACCAGTGCTAGCGGATCTTCCTACGAGCAGTACTTC	CATSASGSSYEQYF
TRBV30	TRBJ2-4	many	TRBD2	TGTGCCTCCCTGCGGACTAGCGGGAGGGCCAACATTCAGTACTTC	CASLRTSGRANIQYF
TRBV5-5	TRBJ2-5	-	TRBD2	TGTGCCAGCAGCTTAGGTGGGGCTGGCGGGAGAGGCCAAGAGACCCAGTACTTC	CASSLGGAGGRGQETQYF
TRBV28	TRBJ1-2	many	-	TGTGCCAGCAGCCAGGACCGCTTCTATGGCTACACCTTC	CASSQDRFYGYTF
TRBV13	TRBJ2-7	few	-	TGTGCCAGCAGCACCCGTGGTAGGGGTGGCTACGAGCAGTACTTC	CASSTRGRGGYEQYF
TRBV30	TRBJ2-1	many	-	TGTGCCTGGAGTGTGGGAGCGGGCGAATACAATGAGCAGTTCTTC	CAWSVGAGEYNEQFF
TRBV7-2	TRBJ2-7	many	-	TGTGCCAGCAGCTTAGGGGGCGACCCCGTCGAGCAGTACTTC	CASSLGGDPVEQYF
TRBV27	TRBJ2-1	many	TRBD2	TGTGCCAGCGGGAAAGGACTAGGGAGTAACAATGAGCAGTTCTTC	CASGKGLGSNNEQFF
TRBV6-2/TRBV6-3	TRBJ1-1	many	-	TGTGCCAGCAGTGGAGGGGGTAACACTGAAGCTTTCTTT	CASSGGGNTEAFF
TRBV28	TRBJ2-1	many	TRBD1	TGTGCCAGCAGCCCCAGCTCAGGGGGCGGTGGTAATGAGCAGTTCTTC	CASSPSSGGGGNEQFF
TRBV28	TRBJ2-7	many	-	TGTGCCAGCCGGCAGTCCTACGAGCAGTACTTC	CASRQSYEQYF
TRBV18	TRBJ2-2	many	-	TGTGCCAGCTCACCGGCGGGGGAGCTGTTTTTT	CASSPAGELFF
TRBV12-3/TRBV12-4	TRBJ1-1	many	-	TGTGCCAGCAGTTTATGGGGGGGGGGAACTGAAGCTTTCTTT	CASSLWGGGTEAFF
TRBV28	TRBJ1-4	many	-	TGTGCCAGCAGTTTGCTATCTGAAAATGAAAAACTGTTTTTT	CASSLLSENEKLFF
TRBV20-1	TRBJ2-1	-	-	TGCAGTGCTAGTCCACTCACAGAAAATGAGCAGTTCTTC	CSASPLTENEQFF
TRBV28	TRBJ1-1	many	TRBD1	TGTGCCAGCAGTGGAACGACAGGGGACACTGAAGCTTTCTTT	CASSGTTGDTEAFF
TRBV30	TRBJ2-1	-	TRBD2	TGTGCCTGGTCTCCCCTGTCGGGAGGGCAGCATAAGTTCTTC	CAWSPLSGGQHKFF
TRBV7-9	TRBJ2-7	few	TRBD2	TGTGCCAGCAGCGCAACCGGGACTAGTGAAAATCTGTACTTC	CASSATGTSENLYF
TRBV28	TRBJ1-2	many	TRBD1	TGTGCCAGCAGGCAAGAGTTTGGACAGGGAATTTTGGGCTACACCTTC	CASRQEFGQGILGYTF
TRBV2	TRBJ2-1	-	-	TGTGCCAGCAGTGTCCCGGGGGACAATGAGCAGTTCTTC	CASSVPGDNEQFF
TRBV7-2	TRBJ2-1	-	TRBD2	TGTGCCAGCAGCTTGGGGGGGACTAGCGGGTGGCCGAATGAGCAGTTCTTC	CASSLGGTSGWPNEQFF
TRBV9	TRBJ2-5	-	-	TGTGCCAGCAGCGTAGGAATGACCCAAGAGACCCAGTACTTC	CASSVGMTQETQYF
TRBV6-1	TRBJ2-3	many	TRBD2	TGTGCCAGCAGCGCGGGACTAGCGGGGGGCACAGATACGCAGTATTTT	CASSAGLAGGTDTQYF
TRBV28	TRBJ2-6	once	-	TGTGCCAGCAGCCCTTATCCAATAAGGGGCTCTGGGGCCAACGTCCTGACTTTC	CASSPYPIRGSGANVLTF
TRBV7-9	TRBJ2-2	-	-	TGTGCCAGCAGCTTAGGAGCAGCCACCGGGGAGCTGTTTTTT	CASSLGAATGELFF
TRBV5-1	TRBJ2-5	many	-	TGCGCCAGCAGCGACGGGACATTCGGGGGGACAGGCCAAGAGACCCAGTACTTC	CASSDGTFGGTGQETQYF
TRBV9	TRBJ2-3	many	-	TGTGCCAGCAGCCCCCGTCAGTTGACAGATACGCAGTATTTT	CASSPRQLTDTQYF
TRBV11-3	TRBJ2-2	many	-	TGTGCCAGCAGCTTAGAGTTGGGCCAAACCGGGGAGCTGTTTTTT	CASSLELGQTGELFF
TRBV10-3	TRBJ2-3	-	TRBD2	TGTGCCATCAGTGAAGACCCGGGACTAGCGGGAGGATGGGGCCCTAGCACAGATACGCAGTATTTT	CAISEDPGLAGGWGPSTDTQYF
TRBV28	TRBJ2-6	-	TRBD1	TGTGCCAGCAGTACGGACAGGTTTCCCTTCTCTGGGGCCAACGTCCTGACTTTC	CASSTDRFPFSGANVLTF
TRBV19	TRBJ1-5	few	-	TGTGCCAGTAGTATAGCCCCGGATCAGCCCCAGCATTTT	CASSIAPDQPQHF